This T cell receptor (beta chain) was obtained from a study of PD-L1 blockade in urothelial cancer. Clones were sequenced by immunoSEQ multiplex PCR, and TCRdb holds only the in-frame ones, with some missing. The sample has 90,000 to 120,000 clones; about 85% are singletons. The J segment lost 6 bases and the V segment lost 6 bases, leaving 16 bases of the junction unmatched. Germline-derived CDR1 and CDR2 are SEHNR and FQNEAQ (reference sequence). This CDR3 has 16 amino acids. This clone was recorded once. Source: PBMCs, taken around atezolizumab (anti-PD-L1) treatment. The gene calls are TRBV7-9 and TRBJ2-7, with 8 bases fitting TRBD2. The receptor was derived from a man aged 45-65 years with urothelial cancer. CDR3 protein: CASSHHHSGSPGEQYF. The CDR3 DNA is TGTGCCAGCAGTCATCACCACAGCGGGAGTCCGGGCGAGCAGTACTTC. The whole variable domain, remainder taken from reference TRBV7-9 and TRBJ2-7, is DTGVSQNPRHKITKRGQNVTFRCDPISEHNRLYWYRQTLGQGPEFLTYFQNEAQLEKSRLLSDRFSAERPKGSFSTLEIQRTEQGDSAMYLCASSHHHSGSPGEQYFGPGTRLTVT.